The 24 T cell receptor beta chains below were found in one sample sequenced in a study of T cells in Graves' hyperthyroidism and ophthalmopathy. RNA transcripts yielded amplified TCR beta CDR3 regions. A first-round RT-PCR of the TCR CDR3 used the HTBI primer set. One entry per CDR3 protein, called by TCRdb with MiXCR from the multiplex PCR reads. The sample carries around 500,000 distinct CDR3 sequences, about 16% recorded once. Sequencing used blood. The receptors were gathered from a woman younger than 45 with Graves' ophthalmopathy.

CDR3: CASSRKQGTQETQYF. The CDR3 coding sequence is TGCGCCAGCAGCCGGAAACAGGGAACCCAAGAGACCCAGTACTTC. V and J are TRBV4-3 and TRBJ2-5; tentatively, D is TRBD1 (6 bases). Trimming shortened V by 4 bases and J by 1 base, and 13 bases separated the two germline ends. The length of the CDR3 is 15 residues. CDR1 LGHNA and CDR2 YSLEER come from the germline V gene.

This clonotype showed up many times. This chain links TRBV7-6 with TRBJ2-3, with D hard to call. Per germline, CDR1 SGHVS and CDR2 FNYEAQ. This CDR3 is built from 16 residues. Deletions cut 1 base from V and 0 bases from J, with 11 bases between. The CDR3 DNA reads TGTGCCAGCAGCTTAGGAGTCGACGCTAGCACAGATACGCAGTATTTT. It is translated as CASSLGVDASTDTQYF.

This clonotype was recorded at least ten times. The chain joins TRBV20-1 to TRBJ2-1, with 12 bases fitting TRBD1. The CDR3 loop spans 15 amino acids. Germline CDR1 and CDR2: DFQATT and SNEGSKA (reference sequence). The V gene end was trimmed by 3 bases and the J gene end by 8 bases; junction bases not matched to a gene: 8. CDR3 residues: CSASVRDRGQDEQFF. CDR3 coding DNA: TGCAGTGCTAGTGTCCGGGACAGGGGGCAGGATGAGCAGTTCTTC.

The chain joins TRBV29-1 to TRBJ2-1; tentative D call: TRBD2 (6 bases). This CDR3 has 15 residues. V was trimmed by 0 bases and J by 7 bases, leaving 16 bases between them. Looked up from germline, CDR1 is SQVTM and CDR2 is ANQGSEA. In DNA form, the CDR3 reads TGCAGCGTTGAAGAAGAAGCGGGTTGGGGGAATGAGCAGTTCTTC. This codes for CSVEEEAGWGNEQFF.

The genes are TRBV5-5 and TRBJ2-1; D unresolved. Trimming removed 4 bases from V and 3 bases from J, with 11 bases in between. The CDR3 covers 14 residues. CDR1 and CDR2 from the germline V gene are SGHKS and YYEKEE (reference sequence). Here the CDR3 DNA reads TGTGCCAGCAGCCGGACGTTAGGCTACAATGAGCAGTTCTTC. Translated: CASSRTLGYNEQFF.

The chain couples TRBV20-1 to TRBJ2-5, with 9 bases identical to TRBD2. The CDR3 length is 18 residues. In germline, CDR1 is DFQATT, CDR2 SNEGSKA (reference sequence). The V gene end was trimmed by 4 bases and the J gene end by 2 bases; junction bases not matched to a gene: 17. The CDR3 nucleotides are TGCAGTGCTAATAAATTCCCACCACGACTAGCGGAACAAGAGACCCAGTACTTC. It yields the protein CSANKFPPRLAEQETQYF.

The rearrangement links TRBV27 to TRBJ1-5, with a possible D match to TRBD1 (6 bases). Trimming shortened V by 4 bases and J by 4 bases, and 14 bases separated the two germline ends. The CDR3 length is 15 residues. Germline CDR1 is MNHEY and CDR2 is SMNVEV (reference sequence). CDR3 sequence: CASSSSGARNQPQHF. CDR3 DNA sequence: TGTGCCAGCAGTTCCTCAGGGGCCCGGAATCAGCCCCAGCATTTT.

This chain connects TRBV7-2 to TRBJ2-2, with 9 bases fitting TRBD1. The CDR3 is 14 residues long. Trimming at V came to 5 bases and at J to 6 bases, leaving 4 bases not matched to a gene. CDR1 and CDR2 from the germline V gene are SGHTA and FQGNSA. The CDR3 sequence: CASSPRTGAGELFF. CDR3 nucleotide sequence: TGTGCCAGCAGCCCTCGGACAGGGGCCGGGGAGCTGTTTTTT.

The chain links TRBV7-9 to TRBJ1-1, with TRBD1 matching 9 bases. The junction had 7 bases not matched to a gene; V was cut back by 0 bases and J by 5 bases. The CDR3 sequence is 16 residues long. Germline V gene sequence: CDR1 SEHNR, CDR2 FQNEAQ (reference sequence). CDR3 in DNA: TGTGCCAGCAGCTTAGCCGGGACAGGGATTCGGACTGAAGCTTTCTTT. Amino acids: CASSLAGTGIRTEAFF.

This clonotype was seen at least ten times. The rearrangement joins TRBV6-1 to TRBJ1-5, with 9 positions matching TRBD1. Per germline, CDR1 MNHNS and CDR2 SASEGT. This CDR3 contains 15 residues. Germline trimming cut 3 bases from V and 7 bases from J; bases unmatched to any gene: 7. The CDR3 loop is CASSDGTGMRQPQHF. CDR3 nucleotide sequence: TGTGCCAGCAGTGACGGGACAGGGATGAGGCAGCCCCAGCATTTT.

This clonotype was counted at least ten times. This chain joins TRBV28 and TRBJ2-7; D not resolved. The CDR3 has 11 residues. V was clipped by 4 bases and J by 4 bases, with 5 bases between them. CDR1 is MDHEN, CDR2 SYDVKM, per germline. CDR3 bases: TGTGCCAGCAGTTCCCATTACGAGCAGTACTTC. It yields the protein CASSSHYEQYF.

In this sample, this clonotype turned up many times. This rearrangement joins TRBV30 to TRBJ2-1; D gene uncertain. Trimming pared 4 bases from V and 2 bases from J, leaving 9 bases between. The V gene's germline CDR1 is GTSNPN and CDR2 SVGIG (reference sequence). The CDR3 extends over 13 amino acids. CDR3 amino acids: CAWKGGPYNEQFF. In DNA, the CDR3 is TGTGCCTGGAAGGGCGGACCCTACAATGAGCAGTTCTTC. Variable domain in full (rest from reference TRBV30 and TRBJ2-1): SQTIHQWPATLVQPVGSPLSLECTVEGTSNPNLYWYRQAAGRGLQLLFYSVGIGQISSEVPQNLSASRPQDRQFILSSKKLLLSDSGFYLCAWKGGPYNEQFFGPGTRLTVL.

This clonotype has a count of ten or more. The J gene is TRBJ1-2, the V gene TRBV11-2; D is unclear. CDR1 is SGHAT and CDR2 is FQNNGV in the germline V gene. This CDR3 has 14 residues. V was pared by 1 base and J by 4 bases, with 10 bases between. CDR3 amino acids: CASSLAGRGYGYTF. The CDR3 nucleotides are TGTGCCAGCAGCTTAGCGGGCCGGGGCTATGGCTACACCTTC.

This clonotype was recorded at least ten times. V is TRBV3-1 and J is TRBJ2-2; the D is unclear. CDR1 and CDR2 from the germline V gene are LGHDT and YNNKEL (reference sequence). The V end was cut by 4 bases, the J end by 1 base, with 16 bases between. CDR3 length equals 17 residues. This chain's CDR3 is CASSLSPGIQNTGELFF. For the CDR3, the DNA is TGTGCCAGCAGCCTATCACCCGGAATTCAGAACACCGGGGAGCTGTTTTTT.

V gene TRBV11-1 combines with J gene TRBJ2-1; 8 bases line up with TRBD1. Germline loops: CDR1 SGHAT, CDR2 FQDESV (reference sequence). After removal of 5 bases from V and 4 bases from J, the junction contained 4 bases not matched to a gene. The CDR3 has 14 residues. CDR3 in DNA: TGTGCCAGCAGCGCGGGACAGGCATACAATGAGCAGTTCTTC. Translation: CASSAGQAYNEQFF.

Turning to this clonotype: It may be a read error: a sequence one base away is much more abundant. The CDR3 is CASSVAAYEQFF. CDR3 coding DNA: TGCGCCAGCAGCGTCGCAGCCTACGAGCAGTTCTTC. The gene calls are TRBV5-1 and TRBJ2-1; D gene uncertain. Germline values: CDR1 SGHRS, CDR2 YFSETQ. V shed 4 bases and J shed 10 bases, with 12 bases lying between them. This CDR3 contains 12 residues. Full variable domain (remainder filled in from reference TRBV5-1 and TRBJ2-1): KAGVTQTPRYLIKTRGQQVTLSCSPISGHRSVSWYQQTPGQGLQFLFEYFSETQRNKGNFPGRFSGRQFSNSRSEMNVSTLELGDSALYLCASSVAAYEQFFGPGTRLTVL.

This clonotype was recorded at least ten times. J is TRBJ1-4 and V is TRBV27; the match to TRBD1 covers 7 bases. Germline V gives CDR1 MNHEY, CDR2 SMNVEV (reference sequence). The CDR3 sequence is 14 residues long. V lost 3 bases to trimming and J lost 8 bases; unmatched junction nucleotides: 6. CDR3 region: CASSLEGGNEKLFF. Here the CDR3 DNA reads TGTGCCAGCAGTTTGGAAGGGGGCAACGAAAAACTGTTTTTT.

This clonotype was seen at least ten times. The genes are TRBV7-2 and TRBJ2-3; D is uncertain. Germline CDR1 reads SGHTA; CDR2 reads FQGNSA. The CDR3 has 15 amino acids. Deletions cut 4 bases from V and 3 bases from J, with 14 bases between. The CDR3 loop is CASSSPRVRTDTQYF. The CDR3 nucleotides read TGTGCCAGCAGCTCGCCCCGGGTCAGGACAGATACGCAGTATTTT.

This clonotype was detected only a few times. The genes are TRBV28 and TRBJ2-3; the D gene is possibly TRBD2 (6 bases). This CDR3 contains 16 residues. Germline V gene sequence: CDR1 MDHEN, CDR2 SYDVKM. V lost 5 bases and J 2 bases, leaving 17 bases between the germline ends. CDR3 bases: TGTGCCAGCAGTCCCTCCTGGGGCGGGGACACAGATACGCAGTATTTT. It is translated as CASSPSWGGDTDTQYF.

This clonotype has at least ten counts. This rearrangement joins TRBV28 to TRBJ1-2, with unresolved D. The CDR3 consists of 12 residues. Germline V lookup: CDR1 MDHEN, CDR2 SYDVKM. V lost 3 bases and J 2 bases, leaving 4 bases between the germline ends. CDR3 sequence reads: CASSFNNYGYTF. The CDR3, as DNA: TGTGCCAGCAGTTTTAACAACTATGGCTACACCTTC.

This clonotype showed up just a few times. The chain recombines TRBV4-3 with TRBJ2-3; maybe TRBD2 (6 bases). V shed 4 bases and J shed 0 bases, with 14 bases lying between them. In germline, CDR1 is LGHNA, CDR2 YSLEER. The CDR3 contains 16 residues. This chain's CDR3 is CASSRRLGESTDTQYF. CDR3 DNA sequence: TGCGCCAGCAGCCGAAGACTAGGGGAAAGCACAGATACGCAGTATTTT.

V and J are TRBV20-1 and TRBJ2-3; 7 bases are shared with TRBD2. This CDR3 is 15 amino acids long. Germline loops: CDR1 DFQATT, CDR2 SNEGSKA (reference sequence). V shed 3 bases and J 0 bases; nucleotides not matched to a gene: 6. The CDR3 nucleotides read TGCAGTGCTAGTAAACTAGCGACGAGCACAGATACGCAGTATTTT. Translating it yields CSASKLATSTDTQYF.

This clonotype was seen at least ten times. V usage is TRBV5-1 and J usage is TRBJ2-3; a weak D match, TRBD1 (5 bases). CDR1 is SGHRS, CDR2 YFSETQ, per germline. The CDR3 has 16 amino acids. V was pared by 0 bases and J by 4 bases, with 15 bases between. The CDR3 here is CASSLEGRVRADTQYF. The CDR3 DNA reads as TGCGCCAGCAGCTTGGAAGGCAGGGTAAGGGCAGATACGCAGTATTTT.

In this sample, this clonotype turned up many times. The CDR3 coding sequence is TGTGCCAGCAGCCACCGACAGGGAGAGACTGAAGCTTTCTTT. Its translation is CASSHRQGETEAFF. J is TRBJ1-1 and V is TRBV3-1; 7 bases fit TRBD1. There are 14 residues in the CDR3. Germline assignment: CDR1 LGHDT and CDR2 YNNKEL (reference sequence). V was clipped by 3 bases and J by 5 bases; unmatched bases: 6.